The sequence of this TCR beta chain was determined in a study of shared clonotypes between healthy human individuals. For the study at large: A couple of women and a few men aged 18 to 49 served as donors. Broader study findings: Generation probability values for non-shared clonotypes were lower than those for clonotypes shared by all four donors.

Turning to this clone: Its target is unknown.

CD8 cells classed as naive were CD45RO-negative and positively selected for CCR7, excluding terminally differentiated effector memory CD45RA+ cells. V lost 3 bases and J 10 bases, leaving 13 bases between the germline ends. The CDR3 contains 14 residues. Per the germline V gene, CDR1 is MGHRA and CDR2 is YSYEKL. Several immunoSEQ plates held equal portions of the genomic DNA taken from each subset. Per the original methods: Sequence data from immunoSEQ were junction-only and lacked quality scores; consequently, filtering differed. The repertoire was sequenced with immunoSEQ multiplex PCR; TCRdb's copy has only in-frame clones and lacks some. The DNA was the basis for D and trimming; V, J and clone size are from that table. The sample lists about 2 million clones; over 85% were seen once.

The receptor comes from a man younger than 35 in good health. Input material: naive CD8+ T cells sorted from blood. The gene calls are TRBV4-1 and TRBJ1-6; D is unresolved. The DNA for the CDR3 is TGCGCCAGCAGCCAGGACGGCCTAGGGTCACCCCTCCACTTT. This sequence encodes CASSQDGLGSPLHF.